The sample holds one count of the clone carrying this TCR beta chain. Its antigen is as yet unknown. V shed 3 bases and J 10 bases; nucleotides not matched to a gene: 9. The CDR3 extends over 15 amino acids. Germline CDR1 reads MDHEN; CDR2 reads SYDVKM. Cells were stimulated with overlapping HIV-1 Gag 15-mer peptides. CD40L/CD69 double-negative CD45RO-high memory CD4+ T cells were collected. Donors were HIV-1-infected adults who began suppressive ART during chronic infection. The sample comes from a study of persistence of HIV-infected CD4 T cells. This was the immunoSEQ version 4 assay in survey mode. Template was genomic DNA at 8 to 10 ng/uL, with up to 1 ug used per sample. This table comes from immunoSEQ multiplex PCR, and its TCRdb copy is limited to in-frame clones, with some not included. This sample carries 30,000 to 45,000 clones, about 84% of them seen once, and the ten largest clones take more than 4.5%.

The sequence derives from an adult with HIV. The donor label of this sample is uncertain. This chain uses TRBV28 with TRBJ1-6; 7 bases line up with TRBD1. Sequencing was performed on cultured CD4+ T cells from PBMCs, taken from a patient who received antiretroviral therapy. The CDR3 is CASSFTRQGASPLHF. The CDR3 bases are TGTGCCAGCAGTTTCACGAGACAGGGAGCCTCACCCCTCCACTTT.